The 17 T cell receptor beta chains given below trace back to one sample, sequenced in a study of T-cell reconstitution after alpha-beta-depleted transplantation in children. Unique molecular identifiers were built into the TCRbeta library. MiXCR was run by TCRdb on the PCR reads, yielding one entry per CDR3 protein. Of hundreds of thousands of distinct CDR3 sequences listed, under 15% are singletons. The specimen comprised PBMCs, sampled before TCRalphabeta/CD19-depleted stem cell transplant. The receptors stem from a girl aged 2 to 10 with congenital amegakaryocytic thrombocytopenia, due to receive a stem cell transplant.

This sequence joins TRBV5-1 and TRBJ2-2; TRBD1 matches 10 bases. The CDR3 has 17 residues. The V gene end was trimmed by 0 bases and the J gene end by 4 bases; junction bases not matched to a gene: 6. Germline lookup yields CDR1 SGHRS and CDR2 YFSETQ. Here the CDR3 reads CASSLASRTGGTGELFF. For the CDR3, the DNA is TGCGCCAGCAGCTTGGCTTCCCGGACAGGGGGCACCGGGGAGCTGTTTTTT. The complete variable domain, with remaining parts taken from reference TRBV5-1 and TRBJ2-2, reads KAGVTQTPRYLIKTRGQQVTLSCSPISGHRSVSWYQQTPGQGLQFLFEYFSETQRNKGNFPGRFSGRQFSNSRSEMNVSTLELGDSALYLCASSLASRTGGTGELFFGEGSRLTVL.

This clonotype was seen repeatedly, ten times or more. The CDR3 loop reads CAIRRTGLQETQYF. Here the CDR3 DNA reads TGTGCCATCAGGAGGACAGGGCTCCAAGAGACCCAGTACTTC. The chain carries TRBV10-3 and TRBJ2-5; 8 positions match TRBD1. This CDR3 comprises 14 residues. Trimming cost V 6 bases and J 1 base; bases outside gene matches: 4. Germline V gives CDR1 ENHRY, CDR2 SYGVKD.

As to this clonotype: This may be a read error, as it is one base from a much larger clone. This chain joins TRBV5-1 and TRBJ1-3; D call uncertain. The CDR3 has 16 residues. CDR1 and CDR2 from the germline V gene are SGHRS and YFSETQ. The chain's CDR3 is CAISFAVGVSGNTIYF. The CDR3 bases are TGCGCCATCAGCTTCGCCGTCGGGGTATCTGGAAACACCATATATTTT.

This clonotype appeared many times. V and J are TRBV11-2 and TRBJ1-3, with D unclear. CDR1 is SGHAT and CDR2 is FQNNGV in the germline V gene. V was clipped by 5 bases and J by 8 bases, with 16 bases between them. The CDR3 covers 14 residues. The CDR3 bases are TGTGCCAGCAGCCCAGCCAACAACGGGTACACCATATATTTT. Translating gives CASSPANNGYTIYF.

In the case of this clonotype: A much bigger clone sits one base away, suggesting this may be a read error. This chain links TRBV20-1 with TRBJ2-7; D remains unclear. The CDR3 covers 13 residues. Germline V gives CDR1 DFQATT, CDR2 SNEGSKA (reference sequence). Trimming pared 3 bases from V and 2 bases from J, leaving 11 bases between. The CDR3 nucleotides read TGCAGTGCTAGGACTGGCGAACCCTACGAGCAGTACTTC. Encoded protein: CSARTGEPYEQYF.

The table lists this clonotype with many counts. V usage is TRBV5-5 and J usage is TRBJ1-5, with D possibly matching TRBD1 (6 bases). Trimming pared 1 base from V and 2 bases from J, leaving 16 bases between. The CDR3 covers 17 residues. Germline lookup yields CDR1 SGHKS and CDR2 YYEKEE (reference sequence). The CDR3 loop is CASSLNYRVRGNQPQHF. The CDR3 DNA reads as TGTGCCAGCAGCTTGAACTACAGGGTTCGGGGCAATCAGCCCCAGCATTTT.

Ten or more counts support this clonotype. The chain is built from TRBV7-9 and TRBJ2-3; D may be TRBD2 (5 bases). V lost 5 bases, J lost 0 bases, and 15 bases lay in between. This CDR3 has 16 residues. Germline CDR1 SEHNR, CDR2 FQNEAQ (reference sequence). The DNA of the CDR3 is TGTGCCAGCAGCCAGCATAGCGTGGGGAGCACAGATACGCAGTATTTT. Protein: CASSQHSVGSTDTQYF.

This clonotype was observed a handful of times. The V call is TRBV20-1, the J call TRBJ2-3, with 12 bases identical to TRBD2. This CDR3 contains 15 residues. J was trimmed by 1 base and V by 7 bases; bases with no gene match: 6. Per the germline V gene, CDR1 is DFQATT and CDR2 is SNEGSKA (reference sequence). The DNA for the CDR3 is TGCAGTGGGGGATCTAGCGGGAGGGGCACAGATACGCAGTATTTT. As protein: CSGGSSGRGTDTQYF.

A word on this clonotype: This may stem from a read error, because a much larger clone lies one nucleotide away. The chain carries TRBV6-5 and TRBJ2-5; 7 nucleotides match TRBD1. CDR3 length equals 14 residues. Germline-derived CDR1 and CDR2 are MNHEY and SVGAGI. Here the CDR3 reads CAGSYSQGTETQYF. CDR3 DNA: TGTGCCGGCAGTTACTCACAGGGGACAGAGACCCAGTACTTC.

This clonotype was observed at least ten times. J is TRBJ2-7 and V is TRBV20-1; no reliable D call. CDR3 length equals 13 residues. V lost 2 bases, J lost 3 bases, and 11 bases lay in between. The germline gives CDR1 DFQATT, CDR2 SNEGSKA (reference sequence). CDR3 DNA sequence: TGCAGTGCTAGAAACAGAGCTAACTACGAGCAGTACTTC. Its translation is CSARNRANYEQYF.

This clonotype was counted ten times or more. The rearrangement joins TRBV28 to TRBJ2-1; 7 nucleotides align to TRBD2. Germline lookup yields CDR1 MDHEN and CDR2 SYDVKM. The CDR3 consists of 11 residues. Trimming at V came to 5 bases and at J to 12 bases, leaving 4 bases not matched to a gene. The CDR3, as DNA: TGTGCCAGCAGTCCGAGCGGGATGCAGTTCTTC. Its translation: CASSPSGMQFF.

This clonotype was counted ten times or more. The chain joins TRBV5-5 to TRBJ1-3; the D is unclear. Trimming took off 1 base at V and 0 bases at J, with 14 bases between the two ends. The CDR3 loop spans 17 amino acids. The germline V gene encodes CDR1 SGHKS and CDR2 YYEKEE (reference sequence). CDR3 sequence: CASSLRPTENSGNTIYF. The CDR3 DNA follows: TGTGCCAGCAGCTTGCGCCCGACGGAGAACTCTGGAAACACCATATATTTT.

The CDR3 is CASSQELGGSQAFF. The DNA of the CDR3 is TGCGCCAGCAGCCAAGAACTCGGGGGCTCGCAAGCTTTCTTT. The chain combines TRBV4-1 with TRBJ1-1; the D gene is possibly TRBD1 (6 bases). Trimming shortened V by 0 bases and J by 9 bases, and 14 bases separated the two germline ends. The CDR3 has 14 amino acids. Germline lookup yields CDR1 MGHRA and CDR2 YSYEKL.

There are many counts of this clonotype. The chain combines TRBV4-1 with TRBJ2-3; 12 positions match TRBD2. The CDR3 runs to 15 residues. CDR1 is MGHRA, CDR2 YSYEKL, per germline. With V trimmed by 4 bases and J by 3 bases, 2 bases remained unmatched. The DNA for the CDR3 is TGCGCCAGCAGCCGGACTAGCGGGGATACAGATACGCAGTATTTT. Amino acids: CASSRTSGDTDTQYF.

CDR3 sequence: CASGTSGKPNTGELFF. CDR3 nucleotides: TGTGCCAGCGGGACTAGCGGGAAACCGAACACCGGGGAGCTGTTTTTT. J is TRBJ2-2 and V is TRBV7-9, with 13 bases fitting TRBD2. From germline, CDR1 is SEHNR and CDR2 FQNEAQ (reference sequence). The J segment lost 0 bases and the V segment lost 8 bases, leaving 3 bases of the junction unmatched. The CDR3 is made up of 16 amino acids.

This clonotype was seen a few times. V gene TRBV5-1 combines with J gene TRBJ2-2, with 8 bases that match TRBD1. In germline, CDR1 is SGHRS, CDR2 YFSETQ. Trimming at V came to 3 bases and at J to 1 base, leaving 5 bases not matched to a gene. The CDR3 contains 16 residues. CDR3 region: CASSSTGTGNTGELFF. Written as DNA, the CDR3 is TGCGCCAGCAGCTCCACCGGGACAGGGAACACCGGGGAGCTGTTTTTT.

The V and J genes are TRBV5-4 and TRBJ2-1; 14 positions agree with TRBD2. The V gene end was trimmed by 3 bases and the J gene end by 2 bases; junction bases not matched to a gene: 10. Germline V gene sequence: CDR1 SGHNT, CDR2 YYREEE (reference sequence). The CDR3 covers 19 residues. As DNA, the CDR3 is TGTGCCAGCAGCTACAGTGGACTAGCGGGAGGATGGCCCTACAATGAGCAGTTCTTC. It specifies CASSYSGLAGGWPYNEQFF.